A selection of T cell receptor beta chains follows, all from one sample in a study of CD8+ T cells in alopecia areata. Sequenced by immunoSEQ multiplex PCR; TCRdb stores in-frame clones only, minus some. The data show fewer than 150,000 clones, roughly three fifths seen once. Material: CD4+ T cells sorted from blood, obtained at week 24, from a patient treated with tofacitinib. The source is a human donor with alopecia areata. The CDR3 runs from the conserved cysteine through the conserved F or W. Fields, in order: D gene, J gene, V gene, CDR3 protein, CDR3 DNA. A D gene is named only where the DNA matches it firmly.

D: -
J: TRBJ1-2
V: TRBV7-9
CDR3: CASSRTGTSYGYTF
DNA: TGTGCCAGCAGCCGAACAGGGACCAGCTATGGCTACACCTTC

D: -
J: TRBJ2-1
V: TRBV2
CDR3: CASRETGSNEQFF
DNA: TGTGCCAGCAGGGAGACAGGATCGAATGAGCAGTTCTTC

D: -
J: TRBJ1-1
V: TRBV6-5
CDR3: CASSYWGGKAAEAFF
DNA: TGTGCCAGCAGTTACTGGGGGGGTAAAGCGGCTGAAGCTTTCTTT

D: -
J: TRBJ1-5
V: TRBV29-1
CDR3: CSVSQGKRGNQPQHF
DNA: TGCAGCGTCTCACAGGGAAAGAGGGGAAATCAGCCCCAGCATTTT

D: -
J: TRBJ2-7
V: TRBV4-3
CDR3: CASSPTGYHEQYF
DNA: TGCGCCAGCAGCCCCACAGGGTACCACGAGCAGTACTTC

D: -
J: TRBJ2-1
V: TRBV4-1
CDR3: CASSQDRHSVYNEQFF
DNA: TGCGCCAGCAGCCAAGATCGGCACTCCGTGTACAATGAGCAGTTCTTC

D: -
J: TRBJ1-5
V: TRBV27
CDR3: CASSLQGGVAQHF
DNA: TGTGCCAGCAGTTTACAAGGGGGGGTGGCCCAGCATTTT

D: -
J: TRBJ1-2
V: TRBV7-9
CDR3: CASRGQGYGYTF
DNA: TGTGCCAGCAGGGGCCAGGGTTATGGCTACACCTTC

D: -
J: TRBJ2-3
V: TRBV30
CDR3: CAGKASGSTDTQYF
DNA: TGTGCCGGGAAGGCCAGCGGGTCCACAGATACGCAGTATTTT

D: -
J: TRBJ1-1
V: TRBV5-1
CDR3: CASSLQGQTEAFF
DNA: TGCGCCAGCAGCTTACAGGGTCAGACTGAAGCTTTCTTT